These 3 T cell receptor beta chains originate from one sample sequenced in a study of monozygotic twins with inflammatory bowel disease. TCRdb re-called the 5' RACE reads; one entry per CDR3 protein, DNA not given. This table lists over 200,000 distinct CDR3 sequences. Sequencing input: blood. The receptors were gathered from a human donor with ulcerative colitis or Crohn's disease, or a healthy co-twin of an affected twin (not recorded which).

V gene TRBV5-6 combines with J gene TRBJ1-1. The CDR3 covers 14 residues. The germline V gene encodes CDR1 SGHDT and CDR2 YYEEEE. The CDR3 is CASKRSLMNTEAFF.

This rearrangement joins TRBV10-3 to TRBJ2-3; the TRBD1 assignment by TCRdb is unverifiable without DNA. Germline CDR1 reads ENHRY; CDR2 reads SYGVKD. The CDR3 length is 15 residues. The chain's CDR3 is CAISDWGDRTDTQYF.

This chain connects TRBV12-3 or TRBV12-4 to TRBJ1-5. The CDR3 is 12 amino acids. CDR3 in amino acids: CASSFFTQPQHF.